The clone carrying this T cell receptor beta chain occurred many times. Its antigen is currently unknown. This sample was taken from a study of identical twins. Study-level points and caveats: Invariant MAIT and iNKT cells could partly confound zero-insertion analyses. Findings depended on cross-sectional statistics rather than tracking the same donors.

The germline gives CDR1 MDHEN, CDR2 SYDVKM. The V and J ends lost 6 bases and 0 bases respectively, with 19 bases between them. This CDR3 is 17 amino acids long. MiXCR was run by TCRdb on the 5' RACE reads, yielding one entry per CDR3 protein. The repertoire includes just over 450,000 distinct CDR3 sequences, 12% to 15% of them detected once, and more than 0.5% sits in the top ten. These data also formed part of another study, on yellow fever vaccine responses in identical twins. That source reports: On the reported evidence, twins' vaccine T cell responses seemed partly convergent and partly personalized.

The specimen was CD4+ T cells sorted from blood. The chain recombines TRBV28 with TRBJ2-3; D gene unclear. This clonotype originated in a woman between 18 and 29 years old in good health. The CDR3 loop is CASRLPPSITSTDTQYF. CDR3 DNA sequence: TGTGCCAGCAGGTTGCCACCGTCTATCACTAGCACAGATACGCAGTATTTT.